This T cell receptor beta chain stems from a study of OX40 agonist ivuxolimab in advanced cancers. About the study: Patients in the trial were receiving intravenous ivuxolimab every 2 weeks, at doses of 0.01 to 10 mg/kg. The study enrolled dose-escalation patients with hepatocellular carcinoma, melanoma, renal cell or head and neck cancer. Prior checkpoint blockade (anti-PD-1, anti-PD-L1 or anti-CTLA-4) was permitted; roughly 40% had it.

Repertoires were generated with immunoSEQ multiplex PCR, while TCRdb's copy carries only in-frame clones and drops some. The table has roughly 90,000 clones, more than 75% seen once; the top ten hold 0.33%. J gave up 0 bases and V 3 bases, and 2 bases lay outside the gene matches. CDR1 and CDR2 (germline): KGHSH, LQKENI. This CDR3 is 15 amino acids long. The sample consisted of CD4+ or CD8+ T cells sorted from blood, taken in a trial of the OX40 agonist ivuxolimab. The TCR was taken from an adult with an advanced solid tumor such as melanoma, head and neck, liver or kidney cancer. The chain has TRBV18 and TRBJ1-2, with TRBD1 matching over 9 bases. The CDR3 DNA reads TGTGCCAGCTCACCGTACAGGGGGCCTAACTATGGCTACACCTTC. As protein: CASSPYRGPNYGYTF.